This T cell receptor beta chain was sequenced during a study of lymphopenia after photon versus proton radiotherapy. Overall study findings and caveats: Post-nadir TCR diversity decline inversely tracked overall survival among those who died. Under photons, naive T cells and diversity fell while effector/memory populations rose. Oligoclonal CD8+ Temra expansion after nadir drove photon patients' diversity drop. Survival link was tested only in deceased patients; proton benefit remains a possibility.

As for this clone: Its cognate antigen is unknown.

The V gene end was trimmed by 9 bases and the J gene end by 4 bases; junction bases not matched to a gene: 14. Germline values: CDR1 LNHDA, CDR2 SQIVND (reference sequence). This CDR3 is 16 amino acids long. The method was immunoSEQ multiplex PCR; TCRdb's version includes in-frame clones alone and lacks a portion of them. The top ten hold 6.8% of the sample, which has approximately 35,000 clones, roughly nine tenths seen once. The chain has TRBV19 and TRBJ1-1, with 10 nucleotides matching TRBD1. The source material was peripheral blood, sampled from a patient treated with photon-based radiotherapy. The sequence was obtained from a woman aged 50 to 65 with pancreatic cancer. This chain's CDR3 is CASTRTGGTGGTEAFF. The CDR3 region has the DNA TGTGCCAGCACACGGACAGGGGGTACCGGGGGCACTGAAGCTTTCTTT.